This T cell receptor (beta chain) was sequenced during a study of CD8 T cells in Susac syndrome. The study, taken as a whole, reports: An acknowledgment was made by the study that its TCR sequencing and HLA analysis involved relatively few individuals.

Remarks on this clonotype: What it binds is not known.

Germline assignment: CDR1 LNHDA and CDR2 SQIVND (reference sequence). The CDR3 is 14 residues long. Trimming took 6 bases from V and 3 from J; bases not matched to a gene: 5. TCR beta from blood CD8+ and CD4+ T cells was sequenced. While serving as controls, healthy donors were matched for age and sex. It was with random hexamers that 0.5 to 1 ug RNA was reverse transcribed. An immunoSEQ multiplex PCR generated amplified TCR beta CDR3 products spanning 54 Vbeta and 13 Jbeta. Each CDR3 protein gets one entry after TCRdb re-called the immunoSEQ multiplex PCR reads with MiXCR. The sample has some 18,000 distinct CDR3 sequences; roughly 96% are singletons.

The J gene is TRBJ2-1, the V gene TRBV19; 7 bases agree with TRBD1. Sequencing was carried out using CD8+ T cells from PBMCs. The source of this sequence is a human donor in good health. In DNA form, the CDR3 reads TGTGCCAGTAGCCCGGACAGGTTCTACAATGAGCAGTTCTTC. Amino acid sequence: CASSPDRFYNEQFF.